Below are 9 T cell receptor beta chains sequenced from a single sample in a study of blood T cell repertoires in COVID-19. Profiled with immunoSEQ multiplex PCR; TCRdb holds only in-frame clones, not every one. This table has roughly 180,000 clones, roughly 85% appearing once. The sample taken for sequencing was peripheral blood. These receptors originate from a woman in her 30s with acute or convalescent COVID-19.

The rearrangement joins TRBV18 to TRBJ2-2; 12 bases are a match to TRBD2. Germline CDR1 KGHSH, CDR2 LQKENI. The CDR3 covers 16 residues. The V and J ends lost 4 bases and 5 bases, in that order; junction bases with no gene match: 5. The CDR3 nucleotides read TGTGCCAGCTCACGGACTAGCGGGGTTCTAACCGGGGAGCTGTTTTTT. Protein product: CASSRTSGVLTGELFF.

V gene TRBV4-1 combines with J gene TRBJ1-1, with a possible D match to TRBD1 (5 bases). CDR1 and CDR2 from the germline V gene are MGHRA and YSYEKL. V lost 0 bases, J lost 3 bases, and 8 bases lay in between. CDR3 length: 14 residues. The CDR3 nucleotides read TGCGCCAGCAGCCAAGATCCAGGGCACACTGAAGCTTTCTTT. Residues: CASSQDPGHTEAFF.

This chain links TRBV27 with TRBJ1-5; D ambiguous. The V end lost 4 bases, the J end lost 8 bases, and 12 bases lay between the germline ends. CDR1 and CDR2 from the germline V gene are MNHEY and SMNVEV (reference sequence). The CDR3 sequence is 13 residues long. The DNA for the CDR3 is TGTGCCAGCAGTTCCACCGAGAGGGAGCCCCAGCATTTT. Amino acid sequence: CASSSTEREPQHF.

The chain couples TRBV6-1 to TRBJ2-1, with 7 bases aligning to TRBD2. The V segment lost 3 bases and the J segment 7 bases; nucleotides outside the gene matches: 9. The CDR3 has 15 residues. In germline, CDR1 is MNHNS, CDR2 SASEGT. The CDR3 nucleotides are TGTGCCAGCAGTGACAGCGGGATACCTCTTAATGAGCAGTTCTTC. Protein product: CASSDSGIPLNEQFF.

This chain connects TRBV10-2 to TRBJ2-1; 10 bases align to TRBD2. CDR1 and CDR2 from the germline V gene are WSHSY and SAAADI. The CDR3 contains 15 residues. The V gene end was trimmed by 6 bases and the J gene end by 5 bases; junction bases not matched to a gene: 7. The CDR3 is CASRAPSGGNNEQFF. In nucleotides, the CDR3 is TGCGCCAGCAGGGCCCCTAGCGGGGGTAACAATGAGCAGTTCTTC.

This clone has more than one count but fewer than ten. V usage is TRBV29-1 and J usage is TRBJ2-5, with 11 bases matching TRBD2. The CDR3 is 15 residues long. V gave up 3 bases and J gave up 8 bases; unmatched junction bases: 11. Germline V lookup: CDR1 SQVTM, CDR2 ANQGSEA. For the CDR3, the DNA is TGCAGCGTTGATCCACTAGCGGGAGTGTCTCCCACCCAGTACTTC. Translated, it gives CSVDPLAGVSPTQYF.

The chain recombines TRBV28 with TRBJ2-7, with D possibly matching TRBD2 (5 bases). Trimming removed 6 bases from V and 7 bases from J, with 22 bases in between. Germline V CDR1 and CDR2: MDHEN, SYDVKM. This CDR3 contains 15 residues. In nucleotides, the CDR3 is TGTGCCAGCAGACAGCAACCCGGGAACACTTTTGAGCAGTACTTC. The encoded protein is CASRQQPGNTFEQYF.

V usage is TRBV4-1 and J usage is TRBJ2-3, with D possibly matching TRBD2 (6 bases). There are 15 residues in the CDR3. Germline V lookup: CDR1 MGHRA, CDR2 YSYEKL. V was pared by 4 bases and J by 5 bases, with 16 bases between. The CDR3 region is CASSPILGLRDTQYF. The CDR3 region has the DNA TGCGCCAGCAGCCCTATCCTGGGACTTAGAGATACGCAGTATTTT.

The rearrangement joins TRBV14 to TRBJ2-1, with 8 bases fitting TRBD2. Germline loops: CDR1 SGHDN, CDR2 FVKESK. The CDR3 contains 15 residues. Trimming removed 4 bases from V and 6 bases from J; junction bases left unmatched: 8. CDR3: CASSPPGLVFNEQFF. CDR3 nucleotide sequence: TGTGCCAGCAGCCCCCCGGGACTAGTTTTCAATGAGCAGTTCTTC.